The 3 T cell receptor beta chains in this list originate from one sample, sequenced in a study of CD8 T cells in Susac syndrome (dated by TCRdb to 2018 to 2020). The library was produced with the immunoSEQ multiplex PCR assay. RNA was extracted using the RNeasy kit, and about 0.45 to 1 ug of the RNA was reverse transcribed with random hexamers. TCRdb reanalyzed the raw reads on its own, using fastp at Q25 for trimming and MiXCR for clone calling, and kept in-frame beta chains. Records with the same CDR3 protein are collapsed into one entry carrying the most frequent genes and DNA. The sample table shows 150,000 to 200,000 distinct CDR3 sequences, and around nine tenths are seen once. Approximately 0.09% of the sample rests with the top ten. The sequenced sample consisted of CD4+ T cells from PBMCs. All receptors come from a human donor with Susac syndrome.

The chain has TRBV18 and TRBJ1-1; TRBD1 aligns across 8 bases. Germline values: CDR1 KGHSH, CDR2 LQKENI. The junction had 26 bases not matched to a gene; V was cut back by 4 bases and J by 7 bases. The CDR3 has 20 amino acids. The CDR3 here is CASSRRDRRLGGRGTIEAFF. CDR3 nucleotide sequence: TGTGCCAGCTCACGCCGGGACAGGCGACTCGGCGGGAGGGGTACAATTGAAGCTTTCTTT.

The chain links TRBV3-1 to TRBJ2-1; tentative D call: TRBD1 (5 bases). Trimming cost V 7 bases and J 4 bases, with 14 bases left between them. Looked up from germline, CDR1 is LGHDT and CDR2 is YNNKEL (reference sequence). The length of the CDR3 is 14 residues. CDR3 bases: TGTGCCAGCACCCATGAAGGGGTATACAATGAGCAGTTCTTC. Translating gives CASTHEGVYNEQFF.

The chain carries TRBV5-6 and TRBJ2-3, with D hard to call. Looked up from germline, CDR1 is SGHDT and CDR2 is YYEEEE. V was shortened by 0 bases and J by 1 base, with 6 bases between the two germline ends. The CDR3 is 14 residues long. CDR3 residues: CASSLAAGTDTQYF. For the CDR3, the DNA is TGTGCCAGCAGCTTGGCCGCGGGCACAGATACGCAGTATTTT.